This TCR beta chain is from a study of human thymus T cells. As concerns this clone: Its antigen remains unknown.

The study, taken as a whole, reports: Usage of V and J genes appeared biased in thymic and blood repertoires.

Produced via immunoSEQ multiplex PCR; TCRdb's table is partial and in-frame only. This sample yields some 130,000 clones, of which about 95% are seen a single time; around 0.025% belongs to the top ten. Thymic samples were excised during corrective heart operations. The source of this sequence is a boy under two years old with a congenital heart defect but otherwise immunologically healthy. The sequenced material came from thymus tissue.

CDR3 bases: TGTGCCAGCAGTTCCGAGGTAGCGGGGTTCGACGAGCAGTACTTC. Translating gives CASSSEVAGFDEQYF. V usage is TRBV28 and J usage is TRBJ2-7; 8 bases map to TRBD2. The ends lost 4 bases at V and 5 bases at J; junction bases unmatched: 10. In germline, CDR1 is MDHEN, CDR2 SYDVKM. The CDR3 extends over 15 amino acids.